This T cell receptor (beta chain) is from a study of blood T cell repertoires in COVID-19. Turning to the study itself: The United States, Italy and Spain were the sources of the acute and convalescent COVID-19 samples. PBMCs, B-cell-depleted T cells, or T cells provided the cDNA or gDNA that made up the material.

Original methodology: Amplified reference gene primers provided the basis for estimating nucleated cell counts. Repertoires were generated with immunoSEQ multiplex PCR, while TCRdb's copy carries only in-frame clones and drops some. That table gives V, J and clone size, and the DNA gave D and trimming. The table includes about 210,000 clones, about 91% detected once. Trimming at V came to 5 bases and at J to 4 bases, leaving 6 bases not matched to a gene. The CDR3 length is 15 residues. Germline lookup yields CDR1 SNHLY and CDR2 FYNNEI. This TCR came from a woman in her forties with acute or convalescent COVID-19. V is TRBV2 and J is TRBJ2-3; 10 bases are a match to TRBD1. Material for sequencing was peripheral blood. CDR3 loop: CASSPEGQGSDTQYF. CDR3 DNA sequence: TGTGCCAGCAGTCCGGAGGGACAGGGGTCAGATACGCAGTATTTT.